This entry lists 16 T cell receptor beta chains sequenced from one sample in a study of shared clonotypes between healthy human individuals. Here immunoSEQ multiplex PCR was the method, and the copy in TCRdb shows in-frame clones only, minus some. In the table there are 2 million to 2.5 million clones, under 95% of which are singletons. What was sequenced was naive CD4+ T cells from PBMCs. As for subset: CD45RA+ positively selected. These receptor sequences come from a man between 18 and 35 years old in good health. Some clones in this sample may be carry-over from other donors' samples.

The gene calls are TRBV7-3 and TRBJ2-4; 10 bases are a match to TRBD2. This CDR3 comprises 16 residues. Unmatched junction bases numbered 1, after V lost 0 bases and J lost 2 bases. Germline CDR1 SGHTA, CDR2 FQGTGA. Here the CDR3 reads CASSLTAGGTKNIQYF. As DNA, the CDR3 is TGTGCCAGCAGCTTAACAGCGGGAGGGACCAAAAACATTCAGTACTTC.

This clone was picked up one time. The rearrangement uses TRBV6-5 and TRBJ1-2; D not certain. The CDR3 runs 16 residues. Looked up from germline, CDR1 is MNHEY and CDR2 is SVGAGI. V lost 4 bases, J lost 5 bases, and 20 bases lay in between. CDR3 region: CASSSHLEGAGYGYTF. The CDR3 DNA sequence: TGTGCCAGCAGTTCCCATCTAGAGGGCGCCGGGTATGGCTACACCTTC.

In its sample, this clone was seen once. The chain recombines TRBV18 with TRBJ2-7, with a weak D call TRBD1 (5 bases). V was clipped by 2 bases and J by 4 bases, with 12 bases between them. This CDR3 has 14 amino acids. Germline loops: CDR1 KGHSH, CDR2 LQKENI. The CDR3 reads CASSPSHGQYEQYF. For the CDR3, the DNA is TGTGCCAGCTCACCATCCCATGGACAATACGAGCAGTACTTC.

This clone has just one count. The junction does not match germline at one end; this may be a read error. The gene calls are TRBV7-2 and TRBJ2-7, with 8 bases that match TRBD1. This CDR3 is 14 amino acids long. Germline CDR1 and CDR2: SGHTA and FQGNSA. In nucleotides, the CDR3 is TGTGCCAGCAGCTTAGGGACAGGGAGTTTACCCCCAGAATTC. This gives the protein CASSLGTGSLPPEF. The entire variable domain, with the rest obtained from reference TRBV7-2 and TRBJ2-7, is as follows: GAGVSQSPSNKVTEKGKDVELRCDPISGHTALYWYRQSLGQGLEFLIYFQGNSAPDKSGLPSDRFSAERTGGSVSTLTIQRTQQEDSAVYLCASSLGTGSLPPEFGPGTRLTVT.

The chain is built from TRBV14 and TRBJ2-7, with no clear D. The germline CDR1 and CDR2 sequences are SGHDN and FVKESK. V shed 3 bases and J shed 2 bases, with 8 bases lying between them. The CDR3 is made up of 13 amino acids. The chain's CDR3 is CASSQAVTYEQYF. In DNA form, the CDR3 reads TGTGCCAGCAGCCAGGCAGTGACCTACGAGCAGTACTTC.

The V gene is TRBV28, the J gene TRBJ2-5, with TRBD2 matching over 11 bases. Trimming took 10 bases from V and 5 from J; bases not matched to a gene: 9. This CDR3 is built from 14 residues. Germline values: CDR1 MDHEN, CDR2 SYDVKM. This CDR3 is CATRTSGSDETQYF. The CDR3 DNA reads TGTGCCACCAGGACTAGCGGGTCGGACGAGACCCAGTACTTC.

This clone was detected once. The genes are TRBV9 and TRBJ1-3; D might be TRBD1 (6 bases). CDR3 size: 20 residues. Germline loops: CDR1 SGDLS, CDR2 YYNGEE. The germline V and J ends were trimmed by 3 bases and 3 bases, with 28 bases remaining between them. The CDR3 DNA is TGTGCCAGCAGCGGAGGGGGAAGCGTTTTCGCTGGGGCTGGTGGAAACACCATATATTTT. This gives the protein CASSGGGSVFAGAGGNTIYF.

V usage is TRBV2 and J usage is TRBJ1-2; maybe TRBD1 (5 bases). The V end was cut by 1 base, the J end by 8 bases, with 14 bases between. The CDR3 runs 14 residues. Germline V gene lookup returns CDR1 SNHLY and CDR2 FYNNEI. In DNA form, the CDR3 reads TGTGCCAGCAGTGAAGAGTCAACGGGACTCGGCTACACCTTC. Protein sequence: CASSEESTGLGYTF. Full variable domain (outside the CDR3, taken from reference TRBV2 and TRBJ1-2): EPEVTQTPSHQVTQMGQEVILRCVPISNHLYFYWYRQILGQKVEFLVSFYNNEISEKSEIFDDQFSVERPDGSNFTLKIRSTKLEDSAMYFCASSEESTGLGYTFGSGTRLTVV.

This clone was recorded only once. V gene TRBV7-9 combines with J gene TRBJ2-5; D could derive from TRBD1 or TRBD2 (6 bases each). Trimming stripped 2 bases from V and 5 bases from J, with 15 bases between. This CDR3 comprises 15 residues. The V gene's germline CDR1 is SEHNR and CDR2 FQNEAQ (reference sequence). CDR3 region: CASSLLPRGAETQYF. The CDR3 bases are TGTGCCAGCAGCTTACTACCAAGGGGGGCGGAGACCCAGTACTTC.

This clone was seen a single time. V and J are TRBV27 and TRBJ2-3; D gene uncertain. The CDR3 has 14 residues. Trimming took off 5 bases at V and 4 bases at J, with 13 bases between the two ends. Germline V gene sequence: CDR1 MNHEY, CDR2 SMNVEV (reference sequence). The chain's CDR3 is CASSAYQVADTQYF. CDR3 in DNA: TGTGCCAGCAGTGCCTATCAGGTAGCAGATACGCAGTATTTT.

CDR3: CASSLGAGSYNEQFF. The CDR3 nucleotides are TGTGCCAGCAGCTTGGGGGCTGGCTCCTACAATGAGCAGTTCTTC. This chain joins TRBV7-6 and TRBJ2-1; possibly TRBD1 for D (6 bases). Germline loops: CDR1 SGHVS, CDR2 FNYEAQ. The V gene lost 3 bases and the J gene lost 0 bases, with 9 bases spanning the gap. The CDR3 extends over 15 amino acids.

The CDR3 sequence: CASSREMGGATYEAFF. The DNA of the CDR3 is TGTGCCAGCAGCCGGGAAATGGGGGGGGCCACTTACGAAGCTTTCTTT. The chain joins TRBV4-2 to TRBJ1-1; tentatively, D is TRBD1 (6 bases). V was cut by 4 bases and J by 8 bases, with 23 bases left in between. The CDR3 extends over 16 amino acids. Germline CDR1 and CDR2: LGHNA and YNFKEQ.

Notes on this clone: This specimen includes other DNA sequences encoding the same CDR3. The DNA for the CDR3 is TGTGCCAGCAGCTTAGCCGGGAGCGGGAGCACAGATACGCAGTATTTT. The encoded protein is CASSLAGSGSTDTQYF. This sequence joins TRBV7-2 and TRBJ2-3; D perhaps matches TRBD2 (6 bases). The CDR3 totals 16 residues. Germline V gene lookup returns CDR1 SGHTA and CDR2 FQGNSA. The V and J ends lost 0 bases and 0 bases respectively, with 10 bases between them.

The V call is TRBV11-3, the J call TRBJ2-3, with D unresolved. Trimming removed 2 bases from V and 0 bases from J, with 3 bases in between. The V gene's germline CDR1 is SGHNT and CDR2 YENEEA. The length of the CDR3 is 13 residues. CDR3 nucleotides: TGTGCCAGCAGCTTATACAGCACAGATACGCAGTATTTT. Amino acid sequence: CASSLYSTDTQYF.

The chain couples TRBV5-8 to TRBJ2-3; D may be TRBD2 (6 bases). Germline values: CDR1 SGHTS, CDR2 YDEGEE. The V end was cut by 0 bases, the J end by 2 bases, with 13 bases between. The CDR3 runs to 16 residues. CDR3 coding DNA: TGTGCCAGCAGCTTGGTGGAGGGAAGGCCCACAGATACGCAGTATTTT. Protein product: CASSLVEGRPTDTQYF.

The chain uses TRBV19 and TRBJ2-7; D is unclear. CDR1 is LNHDA, CDR2 SQIVND, per germline (reference sequence). The V gene lost 3 bases and the J gene lost 7 bases, with 13 bases spanning the gap. The CDR3 length is 13 residues. The CDR3 protein is CASSISGDSEQYF. Written as DNA, the CDR3 is TGTGCCAGTAGTATTTCAGGAGACTCAGAGCAGTACTTC.